The text below deals with one T cell receptor beta chain. A multiplex PCR was run with 60 Vbeta primers and 13 Jbeta primers. TCRdb keeps only in-frame clones here, not all; method: immunoSEQ multiplex PCR. The table has around 80,000 clones, about three quarters seen once. This specimen comes from a study of cytomegalovirus exposure and HLA in healthy donors. The overall study: For the approximately 400 genotyped donors, more than 80% fell within the Caucasian-associated ancestry cluster.

Germline assignment: CDR1 SEHNR and CDR2 FQNEAQ (reference sequence). V lost 0 bases and J lost 8, with 14 bases in between. There are 15 residues in the CDR3. Sequenced input: PBMCs. This rearrangement joins TRBV7-9 to TRBJ2-1; TRBD2 is a possible D gene (6 bases). The TCR comes from a female donor in good health and CMV-seronegative. In DNA form, the CDR3 reads TGTGCCAGCAGCTTAGCGCCGGCTAGCGCACATGAGCAGTTCTTC. Translating it yields CASSLAPASAHEQFF.